This T cell receptor beta chain originates from a study of blood T cell repertoires in COVID-19. Trimming pared 0 bases from V and 2 bases from J, leaving 17 bases between. Germline V gene sequence: CDR1 SGHDT, CDR2 YYEEEE. The CDR3 spans 17 residues. Per the original methods: Estimated nucleated cell counts came from reference gene primer amplification. Method: immunoSEQ multiplex PCR; TCRdb's copy keeps in-frame clones and lacks some. V and J calls and clone size are those listed in that table; D and trimming were worked out from the DNA. The sample has hundreds of thousands of clones; around 84% are singletons.

The chain employs TRBV5-6 and TRBJ1-1; no clear D gene. The sequenced sample was peripheral blood. The source of this sequence is a man aged 25 to 40 with active or convalescent COVID-19. In nucleotides, the CDR3 is TGTGCCAGCAGCTTGGAAGGTGGCGAGCTAGGTAACACTGAAGCTTTCTTT. Amino acid sequence: CASSLEGGELGNTEAFF.